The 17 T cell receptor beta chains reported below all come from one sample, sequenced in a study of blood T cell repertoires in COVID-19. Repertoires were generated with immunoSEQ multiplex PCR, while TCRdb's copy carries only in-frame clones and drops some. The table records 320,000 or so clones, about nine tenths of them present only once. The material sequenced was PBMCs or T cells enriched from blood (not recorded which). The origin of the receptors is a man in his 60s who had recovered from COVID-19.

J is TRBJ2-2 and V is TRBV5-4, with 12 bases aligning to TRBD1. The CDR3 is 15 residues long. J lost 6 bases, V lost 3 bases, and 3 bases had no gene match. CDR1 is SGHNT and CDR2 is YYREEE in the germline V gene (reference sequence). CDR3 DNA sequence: TGTGCCAGCAGCTCGGGACAGGGGGCCTCCGGGGAGCTGTTTTTT. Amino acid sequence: CASSSGQGASGELFF.

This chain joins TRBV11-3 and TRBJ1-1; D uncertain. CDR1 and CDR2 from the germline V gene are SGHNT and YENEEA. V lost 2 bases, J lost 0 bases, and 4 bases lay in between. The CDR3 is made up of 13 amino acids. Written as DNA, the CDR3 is TGTGCCAGCAGCTTAACAGTGAACACTGAAGCTTTCTTT. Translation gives CASSLTVNTEAFF. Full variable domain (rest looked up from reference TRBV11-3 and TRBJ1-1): EAGVVQSPRYKIIEKKQPVAFWCNPISGHNTLYWYLQNLGQGPELLIRYENEEAVDDSQLPKDRFSAERLKGVDSTLKIQPAELGDSAVYLCASSLTVNTEAFFGQGTRLTVV.

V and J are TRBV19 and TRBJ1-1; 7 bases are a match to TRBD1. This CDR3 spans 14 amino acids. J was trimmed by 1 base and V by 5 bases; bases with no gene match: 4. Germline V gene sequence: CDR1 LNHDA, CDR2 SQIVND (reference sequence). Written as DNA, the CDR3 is TGTGCCAGTAGTCCACAGGGGTCGAACACTGAAGCTTTCTTT. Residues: CASSPQGSNTEAFF.

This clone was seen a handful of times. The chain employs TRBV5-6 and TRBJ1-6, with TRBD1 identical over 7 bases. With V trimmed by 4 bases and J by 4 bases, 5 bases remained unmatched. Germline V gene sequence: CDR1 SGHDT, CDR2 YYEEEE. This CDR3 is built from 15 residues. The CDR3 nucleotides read TGTGCCAGCAGCATGCCGGGACAGTATAATTCACCCCTCCACTTT. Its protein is CASSMPGQYNSPLHF.

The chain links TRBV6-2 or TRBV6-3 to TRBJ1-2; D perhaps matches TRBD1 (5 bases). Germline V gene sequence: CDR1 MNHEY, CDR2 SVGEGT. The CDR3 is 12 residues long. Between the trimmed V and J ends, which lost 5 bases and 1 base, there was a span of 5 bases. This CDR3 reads CASSDSNYGYTF. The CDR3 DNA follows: TGTGCCAGCAGTGACAGTAACTATGGCTACACCTTC.

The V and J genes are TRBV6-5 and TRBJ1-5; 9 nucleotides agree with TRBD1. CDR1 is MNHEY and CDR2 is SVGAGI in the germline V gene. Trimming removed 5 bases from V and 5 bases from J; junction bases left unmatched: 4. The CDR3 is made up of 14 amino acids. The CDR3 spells CASSTDRGDQPQHF. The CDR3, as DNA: TGTGCCAGCAGTACGGACAGGGGAGATCAGCCCCAGCATTTT.

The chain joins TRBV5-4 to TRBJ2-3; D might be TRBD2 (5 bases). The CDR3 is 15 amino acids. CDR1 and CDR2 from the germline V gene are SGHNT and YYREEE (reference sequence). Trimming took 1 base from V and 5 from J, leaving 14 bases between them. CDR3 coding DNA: TGTGCCAGCAGCTTGTGGAGTGGACTGGGAGATACGCAGTATTTT. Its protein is CASSLWSGLGDTQYF. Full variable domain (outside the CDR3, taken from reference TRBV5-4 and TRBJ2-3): ETGVTQSPTHLIKTRGQQVTLRCSSQSGHNTVSWYQQALGQGPQFIFQYYREEENGRGNFPPRFSGLQFPNYSSELNVNALELDDSALYLCASSLWSGLGDTQYFGPGTRLTVL.

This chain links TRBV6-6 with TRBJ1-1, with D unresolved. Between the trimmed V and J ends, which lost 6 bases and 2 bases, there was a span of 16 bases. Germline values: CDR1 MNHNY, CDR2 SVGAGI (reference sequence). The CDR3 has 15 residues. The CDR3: CASSYNGEVNTEAFF. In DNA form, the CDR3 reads TGTGCCAGCAGCTATAACGGGGAAGTCAACACTGAAGCTTTCTTT.

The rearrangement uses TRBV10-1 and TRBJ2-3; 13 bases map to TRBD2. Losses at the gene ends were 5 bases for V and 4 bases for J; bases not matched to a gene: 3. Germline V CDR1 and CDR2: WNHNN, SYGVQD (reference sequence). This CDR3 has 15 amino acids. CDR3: CASSPLAGGADTQYF. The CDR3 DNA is TGCGCCAGCAGTCCACTAGCGGGAGGGGCAGATACGCAGTATTTT.

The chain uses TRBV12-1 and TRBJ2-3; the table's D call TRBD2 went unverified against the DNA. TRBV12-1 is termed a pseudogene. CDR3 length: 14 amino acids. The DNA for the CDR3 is TGTGCCAGCAGTTATGAGCGGGAGGGAGATACGCAGTATTTT. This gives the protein CASSYEREGDTQYF.

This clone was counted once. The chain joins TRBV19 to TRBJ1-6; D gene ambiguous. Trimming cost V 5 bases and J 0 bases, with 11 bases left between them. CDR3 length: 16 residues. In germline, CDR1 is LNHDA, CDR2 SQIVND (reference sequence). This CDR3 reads CASSLQHRSYNSPLHF. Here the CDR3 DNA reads TGTGCCAGTAGTCTTCAACATCGCTCCTATAATTCACCCCTCCACTTT.

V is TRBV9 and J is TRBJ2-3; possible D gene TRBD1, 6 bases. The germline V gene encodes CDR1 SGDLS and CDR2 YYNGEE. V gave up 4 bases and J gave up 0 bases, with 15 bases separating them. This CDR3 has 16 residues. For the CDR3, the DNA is TGTGCCAGCAGCCCTAGTGGGGGCTACAGCACAGATACGCAGTATTTT. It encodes CASSPSGGYSTDTQYF.

The CDR3 DNA reads TGCGCCAGCAGCTTGGTAGGGGCGCCCTCCGGGGGCTACACCTTC. Its protein product is CASSLVGAPSGGYTF. This rearrangement joins TRBV5-1 to TRBJ1-2; D is perhaps TRBD1 (5 bases). Germline CDR1 is SGHRS and CDR2 is YFSETQ. The CDR3 has 15 amino acids. V lost 0 bases and J lost 8, with 17 bases in between.

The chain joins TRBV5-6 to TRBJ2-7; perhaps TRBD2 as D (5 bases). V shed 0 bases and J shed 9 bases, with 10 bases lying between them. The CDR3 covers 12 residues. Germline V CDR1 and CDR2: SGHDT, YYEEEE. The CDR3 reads CASSLAGVGQYF. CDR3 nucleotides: TGTGCCAGCAGCTTGGCCGGGGTGGGGCAGTACTTC.

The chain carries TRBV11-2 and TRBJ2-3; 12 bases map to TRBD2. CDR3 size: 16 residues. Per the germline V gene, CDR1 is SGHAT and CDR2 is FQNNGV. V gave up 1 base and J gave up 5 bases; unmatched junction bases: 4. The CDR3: CASSLGLAGVGDTQYF. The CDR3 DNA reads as TGTGCCAGCAGCTTAGGACTAGCGGGAGTAGGAGATACGCAGTATTTT. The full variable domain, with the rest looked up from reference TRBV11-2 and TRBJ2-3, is EAGVAQSPRYKIIEKRQSVAFWCNPISGHATLYWYQQILGQGPKLLIQFQNNGVVDDSQLPKDRFSAERLKGVDSTLKIQPAKLEDSAVYLCASSLGLAGVGDTQYFGPGTRLTVL.

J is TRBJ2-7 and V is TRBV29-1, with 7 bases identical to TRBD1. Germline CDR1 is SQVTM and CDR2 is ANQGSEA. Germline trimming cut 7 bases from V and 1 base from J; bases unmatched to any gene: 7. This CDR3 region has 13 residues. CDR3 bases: TGCAGCGGAGGGGACAGCCTATCCTACGAGCAGTACTTC. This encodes CSGGDSLSYEQYF.

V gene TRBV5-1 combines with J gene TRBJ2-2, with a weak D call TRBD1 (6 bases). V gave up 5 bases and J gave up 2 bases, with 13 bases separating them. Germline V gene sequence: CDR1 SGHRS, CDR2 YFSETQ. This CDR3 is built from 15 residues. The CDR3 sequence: CASRPTGINTGELFF. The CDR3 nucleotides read TGCGCCAGCAGGCCTACAGGGATTAACACCGGGGAGCTGTTTTTT.